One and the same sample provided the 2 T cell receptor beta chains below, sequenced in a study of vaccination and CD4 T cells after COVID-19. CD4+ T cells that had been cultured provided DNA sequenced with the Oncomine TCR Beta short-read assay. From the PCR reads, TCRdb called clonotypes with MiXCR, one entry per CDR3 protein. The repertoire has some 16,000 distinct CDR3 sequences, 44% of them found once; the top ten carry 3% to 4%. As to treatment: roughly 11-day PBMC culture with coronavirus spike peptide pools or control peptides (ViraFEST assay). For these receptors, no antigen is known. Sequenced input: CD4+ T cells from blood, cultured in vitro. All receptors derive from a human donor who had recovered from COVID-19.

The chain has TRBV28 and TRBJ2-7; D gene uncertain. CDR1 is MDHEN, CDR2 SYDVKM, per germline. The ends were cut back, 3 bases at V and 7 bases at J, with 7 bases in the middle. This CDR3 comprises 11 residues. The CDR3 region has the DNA TGTGCCAGCAGTTTCTCCCGTGAGCAGTACTTC. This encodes CASSFSREQYF.

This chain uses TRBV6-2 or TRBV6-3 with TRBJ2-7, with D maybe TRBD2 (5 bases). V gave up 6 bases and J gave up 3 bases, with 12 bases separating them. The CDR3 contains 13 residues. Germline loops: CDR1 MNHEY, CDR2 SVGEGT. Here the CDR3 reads CASRRTSYYEQYF. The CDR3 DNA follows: TGTGCCAGCAGGCGTACTAGTTACTACGAGCAGTACTTC.